This T cell receptor beta chain was sequenced for a study of shared clonotypes between healthy human individuals. Overall study findings and caveats: The small donor group covered limited genetic and exposure diversity.

Trimming took 1 base from V and 0 from J; bases not matched to a gene: 3. The germline gives CDR1 MNHNS, CDR2 SASEGT. This CDR3 comprises 15 residues. The donors were adults (healthy and HIV-negative) with no recent acute infections or vaccinations. Measured with immunoSEQ multiplex PCR; TCRdb has only the in-frame clones, and not every one. This sample carries some 900,000 clones, 76% of them seen once, and the ten largest clones take 1.5%. Details on this clone: The antigen is not known.

The sequenced material came from memory CD4+ T cells sorted from blood. Documented subset: CD45RA-negative fraction. The receptor was isolated from a man younger than 35 in good health. The chain carries TRBV6-1 and TRBJ2-7; 7 positions agree with TRBD1. The CDR3 protein is CASSEGGTASYEQYF. In DNA, the CDR3 is TGTGCCAGCAGTGAAGGGGGGACAGCCTCCTACGAGCAGTACTTC.